The source of this TCR beta chain is a study of blood T cell repertoires in COVID-19. Across the whole study: Material from acute and convalescent COVID-19 was sourced from the United States, Italy and Spain. T cells, B-cell-depleted T cells, or PBMCs supplied cDNA or gDNA.

The CDR3 runs to 17 residues. Trimming removed 5 bases from V and 4 bases from J; junction bases left unmatched: 11. Germline V lookup: CDR1 SGHNT, CDR2 YENEEA. The authors' processing: From reference gene primer amplification, estimates of nucleated cell counts were derived. Sequencing used immunoSEQ multiplex PCR; TCRdb keeps in-frame clones, though not all of them. V and J calls plus clone size are reproduced from that table; the DNA served to infer D and trimming. In the table there are roughly 200,000 clones, roughly 86% of which are singletons. The rearrangement joins TRBV11-3 to TRBJ2-1; 10 nucleotides match TRBD2. The sequenced sample consisted of peripheral blood. The TCR comes from a woman in her 30s with active or convalescent COVID-19. The CDR3 spells CASSPRTRTSGYNEQFF. CDR3 in DNA: TGTGCCAGCAGCCCCCGGACTAGGACTAGCGGATACAATGAGCAGTTCTTC.